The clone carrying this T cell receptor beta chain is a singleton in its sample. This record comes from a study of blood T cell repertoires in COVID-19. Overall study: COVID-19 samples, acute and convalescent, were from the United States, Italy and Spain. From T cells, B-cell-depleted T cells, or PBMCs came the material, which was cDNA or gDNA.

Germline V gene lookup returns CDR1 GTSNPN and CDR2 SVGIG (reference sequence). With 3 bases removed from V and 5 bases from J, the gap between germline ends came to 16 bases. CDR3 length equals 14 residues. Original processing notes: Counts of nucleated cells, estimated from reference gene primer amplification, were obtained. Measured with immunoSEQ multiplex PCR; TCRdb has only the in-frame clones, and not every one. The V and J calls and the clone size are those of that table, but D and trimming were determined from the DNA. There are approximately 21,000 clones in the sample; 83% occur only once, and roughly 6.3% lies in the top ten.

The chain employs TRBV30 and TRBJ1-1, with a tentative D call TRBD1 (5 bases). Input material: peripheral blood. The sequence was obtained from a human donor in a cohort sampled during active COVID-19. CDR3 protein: CAWRWGLKGTEAFF. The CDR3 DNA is TGTGCCTGGAGGTGGGGACTTAAAGGGACTGAAGCTTTCTTT.